The 30 T cell receptor beta chains reported below all come from one sample, sequenced in a study of CD4 and CD8 cells across lung adenocarcinoma regions. TCRdb called the PCR reads again in MiXCR, with one record for every CDR3 protein. In the table there are 5,000 to 8,000 distinct CDR3 sequences, approximately 49% of which are singletons. Sequencing was performed on CD8+ T cells from the center of a lung tumor. The receptors derive from a female donor with lung adenocarcinoma. The CD4 and CD8 labels of this study may be unreliable.

This clonotype was seen a few times. The chain employs TRBV29-1 and TRBJ2-1; tentatively, D is TRBD2 (6 bases). The V end lost 3 bases, the J end lost 10 bases, and 7 bases lay between the germline ends. The CDR3 totals 10 residues. CDR1 SQVTM and CDR2 ANQGSEA come from the germline V gene. Here the CDR3 reads CSVEAGEQFF. DNA of the CDR3: TGCAGCGTTGAGGCGGGGGAGCAGTTCTTC.

This clonotype is medium-sized. V and J are TRBV7-2 and TRBJ2-7; no clear D. Trimming took off 9 bases at V and 6 bases at J, with 18 bases between the two ends. The CDR3 runs 13 residues. CDR1 is SGHTA and CDR2 is FQGNSA in the germline V gene. The CDR3 DNA sequence: TGTGCCAGTATGGGCCTATTCTCGGGCGAGCAGTACTTC. It codes for CASMGLFSGEQYF.

The chain employs TRBV11-3 and TRBJ2-5; D is possibly TRBD2 (5 bases). The V and J ends lost 4 bases and 11 bases respectively, with 26 bases between them. The CDR3 has 16 residues. CDR1 and CDR2 from the germline V gene are SGHNT and YENEEA. The CDR3: CASSSKSVSVVGEQYF. The DNA for the CDR3 is TGTGCCAGCAGCTCGAAAAGCGTTTCTGTAGTTGGGGAGCAGTACTTC. The entire variable domain, with the rest obtained from reference TRBV11-3 and TRBJ2-5, is as follows: EAGVVQSPRYKIIEKKQPVAFWCNPISGHNTLYWYLQNLGQGPELLIRYENEEAVDDSQLPKDRFSAERLKGVDSTLKIQPAELGDSAVYLCASSSKSVSVVGEQYFGPGTRLLVL.

In its sample, this clonotype was seen a few times. Here the CDR3 reads CASSYSSHGISGRAIHTGAQYF. CDR3 DNA: TGTGCCAGCAGTTACTCGAGTCATGGGATTAGCGGGAGGGCCATTCACACCGGGGCCCAGTACTTC. This sequence joins TRBV6-5 and TRBJ2-2; 11 nucleotides match TRBD2. The tail of the sequence fits TRBJ2-5 better, so the J call may be wrong. The CDR3 runs 22 residues. Germline loops: CDR1 MNHEY, CDR2 SVGAGI.

This clonotype was observed at least ten times. The genes are TRBV6-1 and TRBJ2-7, with TRBD2 matching over 7 bases. J was trimmed by 3 bases and V by 6 bases; bases with no gene match: 8. Germline V gene lookup returns CDR1 MNHNS and CDR2 SASEGT. The CDR3 totals 14 residues. This CDR3 is CASRGGGEDYEQYF. The CDR3 DNA reads TGTGCCAGCAGGGGGGGAGGGGAAGACTACGAGCAGTACTTC.

The sample holds a few counts of this clonotype. The rearrangement uses TRBV6-1 and TRBJ2-1; 11 bases match TRBD2. This CDR3 contains 15 residues. The J segment lost 5 bases and the V segment lost 3 bases, leaving 3 bases of the junction unmatched. Germline CDR1 is MNHNS and CDR2 is SASEGT. The CDR3 reads CASSDWGLADNEQFF. CDR3 nucleotides: TGTGCCAGCAGTGACTGGGGACTAGCGGACAATGAGCAGTTCTTC.

This clonotype was observed a few times. DNA of the CDR3: TGTGCCAGCAGCGCCATACTAGGTGAGCAGTTCTTC. Encoded protein: CASSAILGEQFF. The chain links TRBV7-3 to TRBJ2-1; D is perhaps TRBD2 (5 bases). Trimming shortened V by 5 bases and J by 9 bases, and 11 bases separated the two germline ends. Germline assignment: CDR1 SGHTA and CDR2 FQGTGA. CDR3 length: 12 amino acids.

V gene TRBV10-3 combines with J gene TRBJ2-1; D not certain. The J call is in doubt because the DNA end fits TRBJ2-5 better. Germline loops: CDR1 ENHRY, CDR2 SYGVKD. The CDR3 is 14 amino acids. The CDR3 sequence: CAGMGGLDKETQYF. The CDR3 DNA follows: TGTGCGGGCATGGGCGGCCTTGACAAAGAGACCCAGTACTTC.

A remark on this clonotype: An end of the junction differs from the germline gene, which may be a read error. V usage is TRBV27 and J usage is TRBJ2-2, with D perhaps assigned TRBD1 or TRBD2 (5 bases each). The CDR3 has 12 amino acids. Germline CDR1 reads MNHEY; CDR2 reads SMNVEV (reference sequence). CDR3 sequence (DNA): TGTGCCAGCAGTCTGAGCACCGGGACGCTGTATTTT. As protein: CASSLSTGTLYF.

By frequency in the sample, this clonotype is medium-sized. CDR3 residues: CASTLVGNKETQYF. The CDR3 DNA sequence: TGTGCCAGCACCCTAGTGGGGAACAAAGAGACCCAGTACTTC. The chain combines TRBV5-6 with TRBJ2-5; D not resolved. Germline V gene lookup returns CDR1 SGHDT and CDR2 YYEEEE. V lost 6 bases and J 3 bases, leaving 15 bases between the germline ends. The CDR3 sequence is 14 residues long.

This chain links TRBV7-2 with TRBJ2-3; D is uncertain. The assigned J gene may be wrong: the sequence end matches TRBJ2-5 better. Germline V gene data show CDR1 as SGHTA and CDR2 as FQGNSA. The CDR3 totals 14 residues. The CDR3 DNA reads as TGTGCCAGCCGCGTTGGCCGGGCCACAGATACCCAGTACTTC. As protein: CASRVGRATDTQYF.

The genes are TRBV7-2 and TRBJ2-4; 8 positions agree with TRBD1. Germline loops: CDR1 SGHTA, CDR2 FQGNSA. Germline trimming cut 1 base from V and 7 bases from J; bases unmatched to any gene: 0. The CDR3 has 13 residues. The CDR3 is CASSLGQGNIQYF. The CDR3 DNA reads as TGTGCCAGCAGCTTAGGACAGGGGAACATTCAGTACTTC.

This clonotype was seen more than once but under ten times. This rearrangement joins TRBV7-8 to TRBJ2-7; TRBD2 matches 7 bases. There are 13 residues in the CDR3. The junction had 4 bases not matched to a gene; V was cut back by 5 bases and J by 3 bases. CDR1 is SGHVS and CDR2 is FQNEAQ in the germline V gene. CDR3 DNA sequence: TGTGCCAGCAGCCGCACTAGCGTCTACGAGCAGTACTTC. It codes for CASSRTSVYEQYF.

A single count supports this clonotype. This sequence joins TRBV27 and TRBJ2-3; D gene ambiguous. The CDR3 consists of 13 residues. The V gene's germline CDR1 is MNHEY and CDR2 SMNVEV (reference sequence). Trimming left V 1 base short and J 3 bases short, with 5 bases between. The CDR3 DNA reads TGTGCCAGCAGTTTATACGTTACAGATACGCAGTATTTT. It codes for CASSLYVTDTQYF.

This clonotype has only a few counts. The chain couples TRBV6-5 to TRBJ2-1; 15 bases agree with TRBD2. The CDR3 runs 21 residues. V was clipped by 4 bases and J by 0 bases; unmatched bases: 13. Per the germline V gene, CDR1 is MNHEY and CDR2 is SVGAGI. Here the CDR3 reads CASSWTSGRAKNWGSYNEQFF. The CDR3 DNA is TGTGCCAGCAGTTGGACTAGCGGGAGGGCCAAAAACTGGGGCTCCTACAATGAGCAGTTCTTC.

On this clonotype: This may arise from a read error, as a much more abundant clone is one base away. The rearrangement uses TRBV5-1 and TRBJ2-3; D might be TRBD1 (5 bases). The DNA end lines up better with TRBJ2-7; the J call may be wrong. Germline CDR1 reads SGHRS; CDR2 reads YFSETQ. The CDR3 contains 12 residues. As DNA, the CDR3 is TGCGCCAGCAGCTCCTCTAGGGGTGAGCAGTACTTC. This translates into CASSSSRGEQYF.

CDR3 nucleotide sequence: TGTGCCAGTATTGCCGGGCGTTACCAAGATACGCAGTACTTC. Translated: CASIAGRYQDTQYF. The chain has TRBV19 and TRBJ2-1; D unclear. Near its end, the DNA agrees better with TRBJ2-7, so the J call may be wrong. Germline values: CDR1 LNHDA, CDR2 SQIVND (reference sequence). This CDR3 is 14 amino acids long.

Worth noting for this clonotype: Relative to the germline gene, one junction end is altered; a read error may explain this. This sequence joins TRBV12-3 or TRBV12-4 and TRBJ2-4, with D tentatively TRBD2 (7 bases). The CDR3 length is 14 residues. The CDR3 DNA sequence: TGTGCCAGCAGGGGTGGGGGGGCCAGAGACACGCAGTATTTC. Translation: CASRGGGARDTQYF.

This sequence joins TRBV7-2 and TRBJ2-3; possibly TRBD1 for D (5 bases). This CDR3 is 16 amino acids long. CDR1 and CDR2 from the germline V gene are SGHTA and FQGNSA. The germline V and J ends were trimmed by 3 bases and 0 bases, with 13 bases remaining between them. As DNA, the CDR3 is TGTGCCAGCAGCTTTAACAGGAACCCTAGCACAGATACGCAGTATTTT. Its protein product is CASSFNRNPSTDTQYF.

By share of the sample, this clonotype is medium-sized. The chain has TRBV7-2 and TRBJ2-2; no firm D call. CDR1 and CDR2 (germline): SGHTA, FQGNSA. V was pared by 2 bases and J by 5 bases, with 9 bases between. The CDR3 runs to 14 residues. In nucleotides, the CDR3 is TGTGCCAGCAGCTTATCATTCGGGACCGGGGAGCTGTTTTTT. Translating it yields CASSLSFGTGELFF. Supplemented by reference TRBV7-2 and TRBJ2-2, the full variable domain reads GAGVSQSPSNKVTEKGKDVELRCDPISGHTALYWYRQSLGQGLEFLIYFQGNSAPDKSGLPSDRFSAERTGGSVSTLTIQRTQQEDSAVYLCASSLSFGTGELFFGEGSRLTVL.

A single count supports this clonotype. Mismatch with germline at one junction end may stem from a read error. The CDR3 protein is CATSFGGRPLDTQYF. CDR3 in DNA: TGTGCCACGAGCTTCGGGGGCCGGCCCCTAGATACCCAGTATTTC. The genes are TRBV11-2 and TRBJ2-4; perhaps D is TRBD1 or TRBD2 (6 bases each). The CDR3 extends over 15 amino acids. Germline CDR1 and CDR2: SGHAT and FQNNGV. Drawing the rest from reference TRBV11-2 and TRBJ2-4, the complete variable domain is EAGVAQSPRYKIIEKRQSVAFWCNPISGHATLYWYQQILGQGPKLLIQFQNNGVVDDSQLPKDRFSAERLKGVDSTLKIQPAKLEDSAVYLCATSFGGRPLDTQYFGAGTRLSVL.

This clonotype was seen repeatedly, ten times or more. One base away lies a much larger clone, so this may be a sequencing read error. DNA of the CDR3: TGTGCCAGCAGTGGGGACAGGGGCGACGAGCAGTTCTTC. It is translated as CASSGDRGDEQFF. The J gene is TRBJ2-1, the V gene TRBV6-1, with TRBD1 matching 10 bases. CDR1 and CDR2 (germline): MNHNS, SASEGT. V lost 4 bases, J lost 10 bases, and 4 bases stayed unmatched. This CDR3 has 13 residues.

This clonotype appeared once. This chain links TRBV10-3 with TRBJ2-1, with 9 bases aligning to TRBD2. The J call may be incorrect, as the DNA end agrees better with TRBJ2-5. The CDR3 has 14 residues. CDR1 ENHRY and CDR2 SYGVKD come from the germline V gene. CDR3 DNA sequence: TGTGCGGGGAGCGGGGGGCGCCTCTTAGCCATCCAGTACTTC. It translates to CAGSGGRLLAIQYF.

This clonotype was counted between two and nine times. The CDR3 DNA sequence: TGTGCCAGCAGCTCTACCGACCCGGGACTAGTGATGAAGACCCAGTACTTC. Translated, it gives CASSSTDPGLVMKTQYF. V and J are TRBV7-9 and TRBJ2-5; 8 bases map to TRBD2. V trimming: 4 bases; J trimming: 6 bases; junction bases outside the gene matches: 16. Germline V gives CDR1 SEHNR, CDR2 FQNEAQ (reference sequence). The CDR3 runs 17 residues.

As to this clonotype: One junction end disagrees with the germline gene, perhaps due to a read error. This chain links TRBV7-3 with TRBJ2-4, with 7 bases identical to TRBD2. The CDR3 contains 15 residues. Germline V gene lookup returns CDR1 SGHTA and CDR2 FQGTGA. CDR3: CGSSSWGGATDIQYF. In DNA form, the CDR3 reads TGTGGCAGCAGCTCGTGGGGGGGAGCCACAGACATTCAGTACTTC.

This clonotype has a handful of counts. The gene calls are TRBV11-3 and TRBJ2-3, with 8 bases identical to TRBD2. The CDR3 has 14 residues. Germline lookup yields CDR1 SGHNT and CDR2 YENEEA. The V and J ends lost 5 bases and 1 base, in that order; junction bases with no gene match: 2. The CDR3 nucleotides are TGTGCCAGCAGCCCGACTAGCGGCACAGATACGCAGTATTTT. Protein product: CASSPTSGTDTQYF.

By share, this clonotype ranks as medium-sized (0.01 to 0.1%). This sequence joins TRBV7-2 and TRBJ2-1; 11 positions match TRBD2. In germline, CDR1 is SGHTA, CDR2 FQGNSA. The junction had 5 bases not matched to a gene; V was cut back by 0 bases and J by 4 bases. The CDR3 runs to 17 residues. CDR3 in DNA: TGTGCCAGCAGCTTAGCCCCCGGGACTAGCGGTTACAATGAGCAGTTCTTC. This sequence encodes CASSLAPGTSGYNEQFF.

The chain carries TRBV7-2 and TRBJ2-3, with D possibly called TRBD1 or TRBD2 (6 bases each). CDR1 and CDR2 from the germline V gene are SGHTA and FQGNSA. The CDR3 is 14 amino acids. CDR3 region: CAGTGGRSTDTQYF. CDR3 coding DNA: TGTGCGGGCACCGGGGGCCGTAGCACAGATACGCAGTATTTT.

In regard to this clonotype: The junction shows a germline mismatch at one end, possibly a read error. V gene TRBV12-3 or TRBV12-4 combines with J gene TRBJ2-1; D not resolved. The CDR3 loop spans 13 amino acids. The CDR3 region is CASSFPPSDEQFF. The CDR3 nucleotides are TGTGCCAGCAGTTTTCCACCCAGCGATGAGCAGTTCTTT.

The CDR3 coding sequence is TGTGCCAGCGGGCTAGGGGACAGAGTCCCAGATACCCAGTACTTC. It is translated as CASGLGDRVPDTQYF. The chain employs TRBV6-1 and TRBJ2-4; 7 bases align to TRBD1. CDR1 and CDR2 from the germline V gene are MNHNS and SASEGT. CDR3 length: 15 amino acids. The V and J ends lost 8 bases and 13 bases, in that order; junction bases with no gene match: 20.